This record covers a single T cell receptor (beta chain). Germline V gene lookup returns CDR1 SEHNR and CDR2 FQNEAQ (reference sequence). V was shortened by 2 bases and J by 1 base, with 5 bases between the two germline ends. The CDR3 has 13 residues. Per the authors' pipeline: Estimates of nucleated cell counts were drawn from the amplification of reference gene primers. The table came from immunoSEQ multiplex PCR; TCRdb's copy has only in-frame clones and leaves some out. V, J and clone size are those of that table, while D and trimming were read from the DNA. In the table there are fewer than 250,000 clones, roughly 90% of which are singletons. The data are from a study of blood T cell repertoires in COVID-19. Study at large: Researchers got acute and convalescent COVID-19 samples from the United States, Italy and Spain.

This receptor was identified in an older woman with acute or convalescent COVID-19. The sample comprised peripheral blood. The chain recombines TRBV7-9 with TRBJ1-2; D is unclear. CDR3 coding DNA: TGTGCCAGCAGCTTACAGGTTAACTATGGCTACACCTTC. Protein: CASSLQVNYGYTF.